The 15 T cell receptor beta chains below come from one sample, sequenced in a study of human T cells and chemical hapten exposure. The time point is: patch test 2, 6 weeks after DPC sensitization. The treatment is: therapeutic diphenylcyclopropenone sensitization with weekly scalp DPC. TCRdb re-analysed the RACE reads in MiXCR, keeping a single row per CDR3 protein. This sample has hundreds of thousands of distinct CDR3 sequences, with about 6.9% found just once. The sequencing here drew on whole blood, taken in connection with sensitization to the hapten diphenylcyclopropenone (DPC). Source of these receptors: a woman aged 18-29 years with alopecia areata. Some clones in this sample may be carry-over from other donors' samples.

This clonotype was picked up many times. The chain combines TRBV6-2 or TRBV6-3 with TRBJ1-4, with a possible D match to TRBD1 (5 bases). The CDR3 sequence is 14 residues long. In germline, CDR1 is MNHEY, CDR2 SVGEGT. Trimming shortened V by 7 bases and J by 8 bases, and 17 bases separated the two germline ends. The CDR3 bases are TGTGCCAGCACCCCCGGGGGGGTGCGCGAAAAACTGTTTTTT. This sequence encodes CASTPGGVREKLFF.

V usage is TRBV4-2 and J usage is TRBJ1-5; the D gene is possibly TRBD1 (6 bases). V lost 0 bases, J lost 1 base, and 13 bases lay in between. This CDR3 is built from 17 residues. From germline, CDR1 is LGHNA and CDR2 YNFKEQ. CDR3 nucleotide sequence: TGTGCCAGCAGCCAAGATCTCGAGGGGGTGAGCAATCAGCCCCAGCATTTT. It codes for CASSQDLEGVSNQPQHF.

This clonotype has at least ten counts. The chain is built from TRBV6-2 or TRBV6-3 and TRBJ2-1; TRBD2 agrees at 10 bases. The CDR3 loop spans 14 amino acids. The V and J ends lost 10 bases and 6 bases, in that order; junction bases with no gene match: 9. Per germline, CDR1 MNHEY and CDR2 SVGEGT. The CDR3 reads CATRAGGPGNEQFF. In DNA form, the CDR3 reads TGTGCCACCCGAGCGGGGGGGCCTGGCAATGAGCAGTTCTTC.

The chain combines TRBV7-8 with TRBJ1-6; no firm D call. This CDR3 is built from 16 residues. The germline V gene encodes CDR1 SGHVS and CDR2 FQNEAQ. Trimming stripped 1 base from V and 2 bases from J, with 9 bases between. The CDR3 nucleotides are TGTGCCAGCAGCTTAGAGGGTGACACCTATAATTCACCCCTCCACTTT. Translating it yields CASSLEGDTYNSPLHF.

The chain combines TRBV3-1 with TRBJ1-3; possible D gene TRBD1, 5 bases. The V gene's germline CDR1 is LGHDT and CDR2 YNNKEL (reference sequence). The CDR3 has 15 amino acids. The V and J ends lost 4 bases and 3 bases respectively, with 13 bases between them. The CDR3 DNA reads as TGTGCCAGCAGCCGGCTCGGGGGTGGTGGAAACACCATATATTTT. It specifies CASSRLGGGGNTIYF.

This clonotype came up a few times. The chain links TRBV7-9 to TRBJ2-3, with TRBD1 matching over 7 bases. Germline V gene data show CDR1 as SEHNR and CDR2 as FQNEAQ (reference sequence). The CDR3 contains 15 residues. V was clipped by 8 bases and J by 5 bases; unmatched bases: 13. CDR3: CASQGKDRRRDTQYF. Written as DNA, the CDR3 is TGTGCCAGCCAGGGGAAGGACAGGCGTAGAGATACGCAGTATTTT.

The chain has TRBV6-5 and TRBJ2-7; D not resolved. This CDR3 contains 14 residues. Germline CDR1 reads MNHEY; CDR2 reads SVGAGI. Deletions cut 2 bases from V and 0 bases from J, with 8 bases between. CDR3 amino acids: CASSYEVSSYEQYF. CDR3 nucleotide sequence: TGTGCCAGCAGTTACGAGGTCAGCTCCTACGAGCAGTACTTC.

This clonotype was observed a few times. The J gene is TRBJ2-1, the V gene TRBV12-5; D is unresolved. Looked up from germline, CDR1 is LGHNT and CDR2 is FRNRAP. Deletions cut 1 base from V and 4 bases from J, with 8 bases between. CDR3 size: 14 residues. The DNA of the CDR3 is TGTGCTAGTGGTTTGGAGGGTACGTACAATGAGCAGTTCTTC. Its protein is CASGLEGTYNEQFF.

Ten or more counts support this clonotype. This chain links TRBV4-3 with TRBJ1-6, with no clear D. Germline V lookup: CDR1 LGHNA, CDR2 YSLEER. Trimming removed 0 bases at V and 10 bases at J, with 7 bases between. The CDR3 has 13 residues. The CDR3, as DNA: TGCGCCAGCAGCCAAGATCAGGACTCACCCCTCCACTTT. Translated: CASSQDQDSPLHF.

In its sample, this clonotype was seen many times. The chain links TRBV28 to TRBJ1-2; D is ambiguous. The CDR3 extends over 12 amino acids. The germline V gene encodes CDR1 MDHEN and CDR2 SYDVKM. V lost 4 bases, J lost 4 bases, and 7 bases lay in between. The CDR3 here is CASSSLFYGYTF. The CDR3 DNA reads TGTGCCAGCAGTTCCCTGTTCTATGGCTACACCTTC.

This chain uses TRBV11-2 with TRBJ2-1, with TRBD2 matching over 8 bases. Germline trimming cut 5 bases from V and 0 bases from J; bases unmatched to any gene: 6. The germline CDR1 and CDR2 sequences are SGHAT and FQNNGV. This CDR3 has 16 residues. CDR3 in amino acids: CASSGYGTSSYNEQFF. The DNA for the CDR3 is TGTGCCAGCAGCGGGTATGGGACTAGCTCCTACAATGAGCAGTTCTTC.

This clonotype was seen a few times. This chain connects TRBV20-1 to TRBJ1-1; 9 nucleotides agree with TRBD1. Germline V gene lookup returns CDR1 DFQATT and CDR2 SNEGSKA (reference sequence). The CDR3 sequence is 15 residues long. Trimming removed 0 bases from V and 5 bases from J; junction bases left unmatched: 7. This chain's CDR3 is CSARESDRGGTEAFF. CDR3 nucleotides: TGCAGTGCTAGAGAATCGGACAGGGGCGGAACTGAAGCTTTCTTT.

This clonotype appeared many times. J is TRBJ2-6 and V is TRBV6-5; no reliable D call. V dropped 4 bases and J dropped 4 bases, with 14 bases sitting between them. Germline V gene sequence: CDR1 MNHEY, CDR2 SVGAGI. The CDR3 contains 16 residues. CDR3 residues: CASSSIVGSGANVLTF. The CDR3 DNA reads as TGTGCCAGCAGTTCAATTGTGGGGTCCGGGGCCAACGTCCTGACTTTC.

This clonotype was counted ten times or more. The junction shows a germline mismatch at one end, possibly a read error. The gene calls are TRBV2 and TRBJ2-7, with D unclear. There are 10 residues in the CDR3. Germline V gene data show CDR1 as SNHLY and CDR2 as FYNNEI. The CDR3 region is CASSELSSSF. The DNA of the CDR3 is TGTGCCAGCAGTGAGTTGTCGTCCTCCTTC.

Only a few counts were recorded for this clonotype. The V call is TRBV15, the J call TRBJ1-6, with 8 bases fitting TRBD1. CDR1 and CDR2 from the germline V gene are LNHNV and YYDKDF (reference sequence). The CDR3 totals 18 residues. V shed 1 base, J shed 0 bases, and the junction held 5 bases outside the gene matches. CDR3 in amino acids: CATSRVKGTGSYNSPLHF. The CDR3 nucleotides are TGTGCCACCAGCAGAGTGAAGGGGACAGGCTCCTATAATTCACCCCTCCACTTT.